This record covers a single T cell receptor (beta chain). This clonotype was detected ten times or more. Its antigen target is currently unknown. No qualities accompany the bases; no much larger clone lies one base away. This record belongs to a study of T cell repertoires in cytomegalovirus infection (dated by TCRdb to about 2019). With regard to the full study: Because public TCR beta signatures pointed to carriage of CMV infection together with the matching HLA type, the HLA type of each donor mattered for the analysis.

Sequenced using an Illumina HiSeq 1500. TCRdb reprocessing: public reads trimmed at Q25 with fastp, clones called with MiXCR, in-frame beta chains kept. Rows with a matching CDR3 protein are joined into one entry that keeps the most common DNA and genes. A total of around 70,000 distinct CDR3 sequences appear in this sample, more than 3% of them only once. The ten largest clones take up 22% of the sample. Summary of the overall study and its limitations: The ex vivo response was dominated by HLA-C-restricted CMV-specific TCR beta clonotypes, which also provided the single most frequent clonotype in two of eight donors. In both this cohort and an independent roughly 400-donor cohort, the cumulative frequency of public TCR beta family members distinguished carriers of CMV infection plus the relevant HLA type.

The germline V gene specifies SGHTA as CDR1 and FQGNSA as CDR2. Inclusive of the bounding cysteine and phenylalanine, the CDR3 is 14 residues long. Left in the record is the CDR3 DNA by itself, 42 bases read in frame from the first base. Trimming leaves V shorter by 5 bases and J shorter by 6 bases, with the junction holding 7 bases beyond the gene matches. Sequenced input: PBMCs. This sequence uses TRBV7-2 and TRBJ1-1; 9 bases in between match TRBD1. This TCR came from a human donor in good health (CMV status not recorded). Some clones in this sample may be carry-over from other donors' samples. Here is the DNA: TGTGCCAGCAGCGCCCGTGGGACAGGGCCTGAAGCTTTCTTT. It translates to CASSARGTGPEAFF.